The present TCR beta chain was sequenced within a study of blood T cells in healthy people across ages. Findings and caveats of the study: One million T cells yielded diversity estimates that were considered underestimates. There were more naive CD4+ cells and higher diversity in long-lived donors than in aged donors.

The authors ran a second PCR of roughly 6 to 12 cycles using a sample-barcoded 5' primer and a J-beta primer mix. Each cDNA molecule was tagged by a template-switch adaptor with 12 random nucleotides. TCRdb redid the calling of the 5' RACE reads with MiXCR, one entry per CDR3 protein. The table shows about 1,600,000 distinct CDR3 sequences, with 40% to 50% occurring only once. On this clonotype itself: Its target is unknown.

Germline-derived CDR1 and CDR2 are DFQATT and SNEGSKA (reference sequence). This CDR3 is 20 amino acids long. The chain is built from TRBV20-1 and TRBJ2-1; 10 nucleotides line up with TRBD1. The J call is uncertain, as TRBJ2-7 better fits the DNA end. Sequenced input: blood. The source of this sequence is a woman under 30 in good health. The CDR3 region is CSARKVTGGSSGLLYNEQYF. The DNA of the CDR3 is TGCAGTGCTCGAAAGGTGACAGGGGGCTCTAGCGGATTACTCTACAATGAGCAGTACTTC.